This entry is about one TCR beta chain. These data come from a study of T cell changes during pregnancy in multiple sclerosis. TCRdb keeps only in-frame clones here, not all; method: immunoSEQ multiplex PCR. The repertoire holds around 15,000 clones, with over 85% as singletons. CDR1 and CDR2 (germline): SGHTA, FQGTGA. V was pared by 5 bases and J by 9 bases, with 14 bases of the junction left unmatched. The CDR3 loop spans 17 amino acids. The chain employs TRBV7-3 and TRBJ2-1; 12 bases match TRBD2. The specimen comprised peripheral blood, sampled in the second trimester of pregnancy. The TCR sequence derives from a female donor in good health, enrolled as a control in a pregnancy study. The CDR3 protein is CASSDGTRGLAGSEQFF. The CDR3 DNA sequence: TGTGCCAGCAGCGACGGGACTCGAGGACTAGCGGGATCTGAGCAGTTCTTC.